These 21 T cell receptor beta chains came from one sample sequenced in a study of blood T cell repertoires in COVID-19. The method was immunoSEQ multiplex PCR; TCRdb's version includes in-frame clones alone and lacks a portion of them. The repertoire has about 150,000 clones, around 85% of them found once; the top ten carry 6.5% to 7.5%. The specimen was peripheral blood. The receptors come from an elderly man with COVID-19, enrolled during active disease.

This clone was detected only a few times. The rearrangement uses TRBV5-6 and TRBJ2-7; maybe TRBD1 (6 bases). This CDR3 comprises 12 residues. V was trimmed by 4 bases and J by 3 bases, leaving 8 bases between them. The V gene's germline CDR1 is SGHDT and CDR2 YYEEEE. CDR3 in amino acids: CASSQTGYEQYF. CDR3 in DNA: TGTGCCAGCAGCCAGACAGGCTACGAGCAGTACTTC.

A few counts support this clone. CDR3 coding DNA: TGTGCCAGCAGCCAAGAGCCGCCCCGGGGTGAGCAGTTCTTC. Translated: CASSQEPPRGEQFF. V gene TRBV3-1 (or the pseudogene TRBV3-2) combines with J gene TRBJ2-1; the D gene is possibly TRBD2 (5 bases). Germline values: CDR1 LGHDT, CDR2 YNNKEL (reference sequence). The ends were cut back, 0 bases at V and 9 bases at J, with 12 bases in the middle. This CDR3 is 14 amino acids long.

The CDR3 is CASSLGEGNQPQHF. In DNA, the CDR3 is TGCGCCAGCAGCTTGGGCGAGGGCAATCAGCCCCAGCATTTT. V and J are TRBV5-1 and TRBJ1-5, with D uncertain. V was cut by 0 bases and J by 2 bases, with 6 bases left in between. Germline CDR1 SGHRS, CDR2 YFSETQ. The CDR3 runs to 14 residues.

V gene TRBV25-1 combines with J gene TRBJ2-1; D remains ambiguous. CDR1 and CDR2 from the germline V gene are MGHDK and SYGVNS. CDR3 length: 11 amino acids. Trimming left V 0 bases short and J 10 bases short, with 4 bases between. DNA for the CDR3: TGTGCCAGCAGTGAATACGGGGAGCAGTTCTTC. Protein sequence: CASSEYGEQFF.

In DNA, the CDR3 is TGCGCCAGCAGTATCCCGTATTTGGAGACCCAGTACTTC. Protein: CASSIPYLETQYF. The chain has TRBV5-1 and TRBJ2-5, with D unresolved. Germline V CDR1 and CDR2: SGHRS, YFSETQ. Trimming took off 5 bases at V and 5 bases at J, with 13 bases between the two ends. The CDR3 contains 13 residues.

This clone was counted between two and nine times. The chain recombines TRBV7-3 with TRBJ2-7; tentative D call: TRBD1 (6 bases). V shed 2 bases and J shed 6 bases, with 8 bases lying between them. The germline gives CDR1 SGHTA, CDR2 FQGTGA. The CDR3 sequence is 12 residues long. CDR3 sequence: CASSLEGGEQYF. CDR3 DNA: TGTGCCAGCAGCTTAGAAGGGGGCGAGCAGTACTTC.

The chain recombines TRBV3-1 (or the pseudogene TRBV3-2) with TRBJ2-2; the D gene is possibly TRBD2 (7 bases). V shed 4 bases and J shed 5 bases, with 14 bases lying between them. CDR1 LGHDT and CDR2 YNNKEL come from the germline V gene (reference sequence). This CDR3 is 15 amino acids long. CDR3: CASSPRGARTGELFF. CDR3 sequence (DNA): TGTGCCAGCAGCCCTCGGGGGGCCCGGACCGGGGAGCTGTTTTTT.

The chain recombines TRBV3-1 (or the pseudogene TRBV3-2) with TRBJ1-4; D perhaps matches TRBD1 (5 bases). V lost 5 bases and J 1 base, leaving 23 bases between the germline ends. CDR3 length equals 19 residues. Germline-derived CDR1 and CDR2 are LGHDT and YNNKEL (reference sequence). The CDR3 here is CASSTRIQGVHGTNEKLFF. In DNA, the CDR3 is TGTGCCAGCAGCACCCGGATCCAGGGTGTTCATGGAACTAATGAAAAACTGTTTTTT.

The rearrangement uses TRBV15 and TRBJ2-1; 7 positions agree with TRBD2. This CDR3 comprises 15 residues. J lost 6 bases, V lost 0 bases, and 5 bases had no gene match. Germline CDR1 LNHNV, CDR2 YYDKDF (reference sequence). This CDR3 is CATSRDFGGTNEQFF. The DNA for the CDR3 is TGTGCCACCAGCAGAGATTTCGGGGGGACCAATGAGCAGTTCTTC.

The chain couples TRBV18 to TRBJ2-1; 11 bases map to TRBD1. The CDR3 is made up of 16 amino acids. The germline V gene has CDR1 KGHSH and CDR2 LQKENI. The trim removed 3 bases at V and 4 bases at J, leaving 5 bases unmatched. This CDR3 reads CASSPTGTGGYNEQFF. The CDR3 nucleotides are TGTGCCAGCTCACCGACCGGGACAGGGGGTTACAATGAGCAGTTCTTC. Full variable domain (rest looked up from reference TRBV18 and TRBJ2-1): NAGVMQNPRHLVRRRGQEARLRCSPMKGHSHVYWYRQLPEEGLKFMVYLQKENIIDESGMPKERFSAEFPKEGPSILRIQQVVRGDSAAYFCASSPTGTGGYNEQFFGPGTRLTVL.

This chain joins TRBV7-9 and TRBJ1-4, with 7 bases aligning to TRBD1. V trimming: 5 bases; J trimming: 8 bases; junction bases outside the gene matches: 11. The V gene's germline CDR1 is SEHNR and CDR2 FQNEAQ (reference sequence). CDR3 length: 15 amino acids. CDR3 bases: TGTGCCAGCAGCCCAGGAGGGGGCGCCGGGGAAAAACTGTTTTTT. It is translated as CASSPGGGAGEKLFF. Using reference TRBV7-9 and TRBJ1-4 for the parts outside the CDR3, the full variable domain is DTGVSQNPRHKITKRGQNVTFRCDPISEHNRLYWYRQTLGQGPEFLTYFQNEAQLEKSRLLSDRFSAERPKGSFSTLEIQRTEQGDSAMYLCASSPGGGAGEKLFFGSGTQLSVL.

This clone was seen only a few times. The chain joins TRBV4-1 to TRBJ1-5; D may be TRBD1 (5 bases). The CDR3 length is 17 residues. The V and J ends lost 1 base and 2 bases respectively, with 15 bases between them. Germline loops: CDR1 MGHRA, CDR2 YSYEKL. The CDR3 DNA is TGCGCCAGCAGCCAAGTTCGCGGCAGGGAGGGCAATCAGCCCCAGCATTTT. This sequence encodes CASSQVRGREGNQPQHF.

The rearrangement links TRBV18 to TRBJ1-4; no clear D. The germline V and J ends were trimmed by 2 bases and 3 bases, with 7 bases remaining between them. The germline CDR1 and CDR2 sequences are KGHSH and LQKENI. The CDR3 spans 14 residues. DNA for the CDR3: TGTGCCAGCTCACCAATAAATCCTAATGAAAAACTGTTTTTT. Protein sequence: CASSPINPNEKLFF.

The genes are TRBV4-1 and TRBJ2-7, with 11 bases identical to TRBD2. This CDR3 is built from 17 residues. From germline, CDR1 is MGHRA and CDR2 YSYEKL. The trim removed 4 bases at V and 0 bases at J, leaving 8 bases unmatched. CDR3 sequence reads: CASSPLGLAGISYEQYF. In DNA, the CDR3 is TGCGCCAGCAGCCCCCTCGGACTAGCGGGCATCTCCTACGAGCAGTACTTC.

V is TRBV4-1 and J is TRBJ1-2; the D gene is possibly TRBD1 (5 bases). Between the trimmed V and J ends, which lost 0 bases and 4 bases, there was a span of 6 bases. The CDR3 loop spans 13 amino acids. Looked up from germline, CDR1 is MGHRA and CDR2 is YSYEKL. As DNA, the CDR3 is TGCGCCAGCAGCCAAGAGGGACTCTATGGCTACACCTTC. This encodes CASSQEGLYGYTF.

The DNA for the CDR3 is TGTGCCAGCAGCCAAGTAAGTGGACAGGGACATGAGCAGTTCTTC. Its translation is CASSQVSGQGHEQFF. This chain connects TRBV4-2 to TRBJ2-1; 8 bases agree with TRBD1. Germline assignment: CDR1 LGHNA and CDR2 YNFKEQ. The trim removed 1 base at V and 8 bases at J, leaving 7 bases unmatched. The CDR3 totals 15 residues.

The rearrangement joins TRBV10-3 to TRBJ1-5, with 7 bases fitting TRBD1. Germline-derived CDR1 and CDR2 are ENHRY and SYGVKD. V shed 6 bases, J shed 2 bases, and the junction held 4 bases outside the gene matches. The CDR3 is 14 amino acids. The CDR3 region is CAIRGDSGNQPQHF. CDR3 DNA sequence: TGTGCCATCAGGGGGGACAGTGGCAATCAGCCCCAGCATTTT.

V and J are TRBV3-1 (or the pseudogene TRBV3-2) and TRBJ2-5; a possible D gene is TRBD2 (5 bases). V dropped 3 bases and J dropped 5 bases, with 16 bases sitting between them. Germline CDR1 LGHDT, CDR2 YNNKEL (reference sequence). This CDR3 has 15 amino acids. CDR3 sequence reads: CASSQGSSVRETQYF. In nucleotides, the CDR3 is TGTGCCAGCAGCCAGGGGAGTAGCGTCAGGGAGACCCAGTACTTC.

The chain combines TRBV27 with TRBJ1-2; 11 bases align to TRBD1. The V gene's germline CDR1 is MNHEY and CDR2 SMNVEV (reference sequence). V dropped 2 bases and J dropped 3; count of bases not matched to a gene: 5. This CDR3 is built from 16 residues. The CDR3 DNA sequence: TGTGCCAGCAGTTTAAGGGACAGGGGGAACTACTATGGCTACACCTTC. Translated, it gives CASSLRDRGNYYGYTF.

The chain uses TRBV25-1 and TRBJ1-2; TRBD1 might be the D (5 bases). Germline CDR1 and CDR2: MGHDK and SYGVNS. The CDR3 runs to 15 residues. Deletions cut 2 bases from V and 4 bases from J, with 14 bases between. CDR3 coding DNA: TGTGCCAGCAGTGAAGCAGGGATCGTTGGCTATGGCTACACCTTC. This gives the protein CASSEAGIVGYGYTF.

The rearrangement joins TRBV12-5 to TRBJ2-3; 9 bases agree with TRBD1. The junction had 3 bases not matched to a gene; V was cut back by 6 bases and J by 5 bases. The CDR3 has 13 amino acids. CDR1 is LGHNT, CDR2 FRNRAP, per germline. For the CDR3, the DNA is TGTGCTAGTGGGGACAGGGGAAGAGATACGCAGTATTTT. Translating gives CASGDRGRDTQYF.